This T cell receptor (beta chain) was found in a study of shared clonotypes between healthy human individuals. Across the study: Participating donors consisted of two women and three men aged 18 to 49.

In its sample, this clone was seen once. The antigen remains undetermined. In replicate PCRs of sorted subsets, roughly 190 ng DNA, approximately 30,000 T cell genomes, was used. Sequencing used immunoSEQ multiplex PCR; TCRdb keeps in-frame clones, though not all of them. In the table there are about 980,000 clones, 76% of which are singletons. With 4 bases removed from V and 2 bases from J, the gap between germline ends came to 13 bases. The CDR3 has 14 amino acids. Per germline, CDR1 SGHRS and CDR2 YFSETQ. Study-level points and caveats: Estimated clonotype richness was generally higher in naive than memory subsets. Clonotype sharing levels among donors were expected to vary with sequencing depth.

The sequence was obtained from a man aged 18 to 35 in good health. The genes are TRBV5-1 and TRBJ2-7, with D hard to call. Sequencing was done on a sample of memory CD4+ T cells sorted from blood. As to subset: CD45RA-negative fraction. The CDR3 sequence is CASSPSPGPYEQYF. The CDR3 region has the DNA TGCGCCAGCAGCCCTTCCCCTGGGCCCTACGAGCAGTACTTC.